A single sample gave rise to the 12 T cell receptor beta chains below, sequenced in a study of blood T cell repertoires in COVID-19. The protocol was immunoSEQ multiplex PCR, while the TCRdb copy is restricted to in-frame clones and leaves out a portion. Of about 230,000 clones listed, 70% to 85% are singletons. The sequenced material came from peripheral blood. These receptors were collected from a man aged 35-49 years who had recovered from COVID-19.

This clone has more than one count but fewer than ten. The CDR3 sequence is CAISESALGQGPFQETQYF. CDR3 nucleotides: TGTGCCATCAGTGAGTCGGCTCTGGGACAGGGACCATTTCAAGAGACCCAGTACTTC. This rearrangement joins TRBV10-3 to TRBJ2-5, with 9 bases matching TRBD1. V shed 0 bases and J 2 bases; nucleotides not matched to a gene: 13. Germline CDR1 and CDR2: ENHRY and SYGVKD. This CDR3 comprises 19 residues.

This rearrangement joins TRBV4-1 to TRBJ1-2; TRBD1 is a possible D gene (6 bases). V was pared by 0 bases and J by 3 bases, with 11 bases between. The CDR3 contains 15 residues. Germline CDR1 MGHRA, CDR2 YSYEKL. This CDR3 is CASSQDKGDHYGYTF. CDR3 DNA: TGCGCCAGCAGCCAAGATAAGGGGGACCACTATGGCTACACCTTC.

The CDR3 sequence is CATSDPGTGDTQYF. The DNA for the CDR3 is TGTGCCACCAGTGACCCCGGGACAGGAGATACGCAGTATTTT. V usage is TRBV24-1 and J usage is TRBJ2-3; 8 nucleotides line up with TRBD1. The CDR3 contains 14 residues. The J segment lost 5 bases and the V segment lost 4 bases, leaving 4 bases of the junction unmatched. CDR1 and CDR2 from the germline V gene are KGHDR and SFDVKD.

This clone was detected only once. The chain is built from TRBV19 and TRBJ2-2, with 8 bases aligning to TRBD1. J lost 7 bases, V lost 5 bases, and 6 bases had no gene match. Germline V gene data show CDR1 as LNHDA and CDR2 as SQIVND (reference sequence). The CDR3 totals 14 residues. For the CDR3, the DNA is TGTGCCAGTAGTCACCAGGGGGCGTACGGGGAGCTGTTTTTT. Translated: CASSHQGAYGELFF.

The chain employs TRBV5-8 and TRBJ1-4; no reliable D call. Germline V lookup: CDR1 SGHTS, CDR2 YDEGEE. V dropped 3 bases and J dropped 7 bases, with 16 bases sitting between them. This CDR3 is built from 15 residues. The CDR3 coding sequence is TGTGCCAGCAGCTCCTGGGCAGGTGGTGGTGAAAAACTGTTTTTT. This sequence encodes CASSSWAGGGEKLFF. Together with reference TRBV5-8 and TRBJ1-4, the CDR3 gives the full variable domain: EAGVTQSPTHLIKTRGQQATLRCSPISGHTSVYWYQQALGLGLQFLLWYDEGEERNRGNFPPRFSGRQFPNYSSELNVNALELEDSALYLCASSSWAGGGEKLFFGSGTQLSVL.

The chain links TRBV9 to TRBJ1-1, with D perhaps matching TRBD1 (5 bases). V was cut by 3 bases and J by 3 bases, with 12 bases left in between. Germline CDR1 and CDR2: SGDLS and YYNGEE. The CDR3 spans 14 residues. CDR3 DNA: TGTGCCAGCAGCGCGAACGTGGGGCACACTGAAGCTTTCTTT. It translates to CASSANVGHTEAFF.

The chain links TRBV5-6 to TRBJ2-4; 9 bases are a match to TRBD1. Germline CDR1 and CDR2: SGHDT and YYEEEE. The CDR3 has 16 amino acids. V was pared by 2 bases and J by 2 bases, with 5 bases of the junction left unmatched. The CDR3 sequence is CASSLTGGWTKNIQYF. The CDR3 bases are TGTGCCAGCAGCTTAACAGGGGGCTGGACCAAAAACATTCAGTACTTC.

The chain links TRBV10-3 to TRBJ2-7; TRBD1 might be the D (6 bases). There are 14 residues in the CDR3. Trimming pared 2 bases from V and 2 bases from J, leaving 10 bases between. Germline-derived CDR1 and CDR2 are ENHRY and SYGVKD. The CDR3 DNA follows: TGTGCCATCAGTGAGGGGAACAGGGCCTACGAGCAGTACTTC. It specifies CAISEGNRAYEQYF.

V is TRBV9 and J is TRBJ1-5, with 10 positions matching TRBD1. CDR1 is SGDLS and CDR2 is YYNGEE in the germline V gene. V shed 3 bases and J 0 bases; nucleotides not matched to a gene: 3. The CDR3 is made up of 16 amino acids. CDR3 sequence reads: CASSAGTGDSNQPQHF. CDR3 DNA: TGTGCCAGCAGCGCTGGGACAGGGGATAGCAATCAGCCCCAGCATTTT.

The V gene is TRBV2, the J gene TRBJ1-5; TRBD1 matches 8 bases. Looked up from germline, CDR1 is SNHLY and CDR2 is FYNNEI. This CDR3 has 15 amino acids. After removal of 4 bases from V and 6 bases from J, the junction contained 8 bases not matched to a gene. The CDR3 nucleotides read TGTGCCAGCAGTGGCGGACAGGGCGAAGGTCAGCCCCAGCATTTT. Protein sequence: CASSGGQGEGQPQHF.

V gene TRBV19 combines with J gene TRBJ1-1; 8 bases agree with TRBD1. This CDR3 spans 15 amino acids. Germline CDR1 and CDR2: LNHDA and SQIVND (reference sequence). J gave up 5 bases and V 7 bases, and 12 bases lay outside the gene matches. The CDR3 coding sequence is TGTGCCAGTAATATTGGGACAGGCCTGGGAACTGAAGCTTTCTTT. This translates into CASNIGTGLGTEAFF.

V usage is TRBV6-2 or TRBV6-3 and J usage is TRBJ2-2; 12 bases agree with TRBD1. V gave up 4 bases and J gave up 6 bases; unmatched junction bases: 3. Germline-derived CDR1 and CDR2 are MNHEY and SVGEGT. The CDR3 sequence is 15 residues long. The CDR3 reads CASSWDRGRSGELFF. The CDR3 nucleotides are TGTGCCAGCAGTTGGGACAGGGGGCGATCCGGGGAGCTGTTTTTT.